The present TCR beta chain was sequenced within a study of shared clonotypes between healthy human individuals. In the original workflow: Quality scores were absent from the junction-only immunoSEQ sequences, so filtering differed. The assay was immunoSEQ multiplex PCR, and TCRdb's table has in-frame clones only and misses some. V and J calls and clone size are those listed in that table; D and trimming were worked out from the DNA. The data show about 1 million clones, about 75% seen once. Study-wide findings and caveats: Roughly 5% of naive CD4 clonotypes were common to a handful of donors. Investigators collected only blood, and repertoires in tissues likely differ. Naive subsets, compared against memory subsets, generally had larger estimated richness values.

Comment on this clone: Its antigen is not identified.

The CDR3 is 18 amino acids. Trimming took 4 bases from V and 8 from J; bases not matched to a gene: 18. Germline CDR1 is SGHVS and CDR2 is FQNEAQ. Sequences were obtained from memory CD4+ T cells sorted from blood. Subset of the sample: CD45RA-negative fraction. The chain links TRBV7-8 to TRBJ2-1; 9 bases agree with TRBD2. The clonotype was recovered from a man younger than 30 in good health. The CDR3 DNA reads TGTGCCAGCAGCTACAATACTCGGCGTAGCGGGAGTAGGGATGAGCAGTTCTTC. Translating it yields CASSYNTRRSGSRDEQFF.